This T cell receptor beta chain was recovered during a study of blood T cell repertoires in COVID-19 (dated by TCRdb to the early 2020s). Regarding the complete study: The collaborator samples originated in the United States, Italy and Spain and spanned the acute and convalescent phases of COVID-19. Where available, HLA class I and class II types were obtained from metadata supplied by the sample provider rather than from assay-based typing. The repertoires were released in a freely available public database meant as a resource for research on the immune response to SARS-CoV-2. The material from the prospective study consisted of cDNA or gDNA derived from T cells, B-cell-depleted T cells, or PBMCs. Nearly every sample came with metadata listing a de-identified subject ID, COVID-19 status, age in years and sex. Samples came from the ongoing ImmuneRACE study (first 160 participants) plus 1,254 subjects from 6 global collaborators. The dataset comprised deeply sampled blood TCRbeta repertoires from subjects exposed to, actively infected with, or recovered from COVID-19. Overall results and qualifications from the work: Clinical and demographic metadata were provided uncurated, with the amount varying by source and participant.

With regard to this clone: Its antigen remains unidentified. Within one base of it there is no much larger clone, and no base qualities were kept.

Each collaborating institution followed its own protocols to collect whole blood in K2EDTA tubes. For TCRbeta analysis, collaborator samples were shipped as frozen whole blood, as isolated PBMCs, or as DNA extracted from either sample type. V and J are trimmed by 10 bases and 3 bases, and the gene matches miss 15 bases of the junction. The CDR3 numbers 17 residues from cysteine through phenylalanine. Of the read, only the CDR3 DNA is kept; its 51 bases are in frame from base 1. CDR1 and CDR2 are drawn from the germline V gene (reference sequence): LNHDA, SQIVND. TCRbeta CDR3 regions were amplified from genomic DNA using the immunoSEQ Assay, a bias-controlled multiplex PCR. The original pipeline was this. The number of nucleated cells in each sample was estimated from the amplification of reference gene primers within the assay. Sequence reads were collapsed and filtered to measure the absolute abundance of every unique TCRbeta CDR3 rearrangement. For each sample, productive Simpson clonality was calculated by taking the square root of Simpson's diversity index across productive rearrangements. This immuneACCESS table, as held by TCRdb, lists in-frame sequences with V and J called but not all clones. Of the missing ones, under half trace to an unresolved V gene in checked studies; the others have no known cause. Clone size and V and J calls were adopted from that table, with D and trimming inferred from the DNA. This sample lists more than 300,000 clones; around 82% were detected once. The leading ten clones occupy 0.95% to 1.5% of the sample.

The receptor was isolated from a woman between 45 and 65 years old with acute or convalescent COVID-19. The V gene is TRBV19 and the J gene is TRBJ1-2; 12 central nucleotides agree with TRBD1. The sample consisted of peripheral blood. The CDR3 loop reads CATTVLGTGGRDYGYTF. The nucleotide sequence is TGTGCCACCACCGTGCTTGGGACAGGGGGCCGGGACTATGGCTACACCTTC.